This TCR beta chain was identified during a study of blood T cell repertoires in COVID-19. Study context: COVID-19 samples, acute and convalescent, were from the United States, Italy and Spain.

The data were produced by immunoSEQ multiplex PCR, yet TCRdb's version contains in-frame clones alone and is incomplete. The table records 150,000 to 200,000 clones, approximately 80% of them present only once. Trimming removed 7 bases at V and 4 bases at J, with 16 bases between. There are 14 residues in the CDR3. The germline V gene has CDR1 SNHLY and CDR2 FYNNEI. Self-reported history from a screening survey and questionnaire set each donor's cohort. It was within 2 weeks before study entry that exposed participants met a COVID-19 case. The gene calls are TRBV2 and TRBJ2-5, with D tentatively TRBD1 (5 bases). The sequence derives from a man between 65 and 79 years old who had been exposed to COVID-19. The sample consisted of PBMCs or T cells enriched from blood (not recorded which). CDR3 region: CASKQAIRVETQYF. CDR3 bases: TGTGCCAGCAAACAGGCAATTCGTGTAGAGACCCAGTACTTC.